These 18 T cell receptor beta chains originate from one sample sequenced in a study of T cells in Graves' hyperthyroidism and ophthalmopathy. Amplification yielded TCR beta CDR3 regions, with RNA transcripts as the source. In the first-round RT-PCR of the TCR CDR3, the HTBI primer set was used. TCRdb reprocessed the multiplex PCR reads with MiXCR, giving one entry per CDR3 protein. In the table there are about 740,000 distinct CDR3 sequences, roughly 15% of which are singletons. Sequences were obtained from blood. The receptors originated from a woman aged 18 to 35 with Graves' hyperthyroidism.

This clonotype was detected many times. Compared with germline, one end of the junction differs, possibly owing to a read error. The chain is built from TRBV7-3 and TRBJ2-7; perhaps TRBD2 as D (6 bases). The CDR3 sequence is 15 residues long. From germline, CDR1 is SGHTA and CDR2 FQGTGA. CDR3 in amino acids: CASRGLVAVSYEQCF. The DNA for the CDR3 is TGTGCCAGCAGAGGGCTAGTAGCGGTTAGCTACGAGCAGTGCTTC.

This clonotype was counted between two and nine times. This chain links TRBV7-9 with TRBJ2-7; a weak D match, TRBD1 (5 bases). The CDR3 length is 15 residues. Germline CDR1 is SEHNR and CDR2 is FQNEAQ (reference sequence). V was clipped by 5 bases and J by 5 bases, with 19 bases between them. CDR3 bases: TGTGCCAGCAGCCCCTCTAGGGGCCTTCGGGACGAGCAGTACTTC. It translates to CASSPSRGLRDEQYF.

This sequence joins TRBV24-1 and TRBJ2-1; 7 nucleotides line up with TRBD1. Germline CDR1 KGHDR, CDR2 SFDVKD. The CDR3 covers 14 residues. The ends lost 10 bases at V and 3 bases at J; junction bases unmatched: 8. The CDR3 is CATMKGQSYNEQFF. The CDR3 nucleotides are TGTGCCACGATGAAGGGACAGAGCTACAATGAGCAGTTCTTC.

A few counts support this clonotype. The V call is TRBV7-9, the J call TRBJ2-6; 7 nucleotides align to TRBD1. Losses at the gene ends were 3 bases for V and 0 bases for J; bases not matched to a gene: 11. Germline CDR1 is SEHNR and CDR2 is FQNEAQ (reference sequence). CDR3 length: 19 amino acids. The CDR3 spells CASSFYDRDRFSGANVLTF. As DNA, the CDR3 is TGTGCCAGCAGCTTCTACGACCGGGACAGATTCTCTGGGGCCAACGTCCTGACTTTC.

Ten or more counts support this clonotype. J is TRBJ1-2 and V is TRBV20-1; D unclear. Between the trimmed V and J ends, which lost 3 bases and 7 bases, there was a span of 9 bases. From germline, CDR1 is DFQATT and CDR2 SNEGSKA (reference sequence). The CDR3 sequence is 11 residues long. The CDR3 nucleotides read TGCAGTGCTAGGAACCGCGGTGGCTACACCTTC. It encodes CSARNRGGYTF.

The chain employs TRBV10-3 and TRBJ2-1; 7 positions match TRBD1. CDR1 is ENHRY, CDR2 SYGVKD, per germline. V trimming: 10 bases; J trimming: 0 bases; junction bases outside the gene matches: 9. The CDR3 runs to 15 residues. The CDR3 loop is CASGTTGISYNEQFF. The CDR3 DNA reads TGTGCCAGCGGAACGACAGGGATCTCCTACAATGAGCAGTTCTTC.

The chain employs TRBV5-1 and TRBJ1-4; D is possibly TRBD1 (6 bases). Trimming stripped 0 bases from V and 8 bases from J, with 11 bases between. CDR3 length: 14 amino acids. Looked up from germline, CDR1 is SGHRS and CDR2 is YFSETQ. The CDR3 here is CASSLGGAREKLFF. The CDR3 region has the DNA TGCGCCAGCAGCTTGGGGGGGGCGCGAGAAAAACTGTTTTTT.

This clonotype has just a few counts. The rearrangement joins TRBV9 to TRBJ2-1; 10 bases are shared with TRBD2. CDR3 length equals 15 residues. The trim removed 3 bases at V and 7 bases at J, leaving 7 bases unmatched. Per germline, CDR1 SGDLS and CDR2 YYNGEE. This chain's CDR3 is CASSESGRVGNEQFF. CDR3 sequence (DNA): TGTGCCAGCAGCGAAAGCGGGAGGGTCGGGAATGAGCAGTTCTTC.

The rearrangement links TRBV19 to TRBJ1-4; the D gene is possibly TRBD1 (6 bases). In germline, CDR1 is LNHDA, CDR2 SQIVND (reference sequence). This CDR3 comprises 16 residues. V was trimmed by 9 bases and J by 3 bases, leaving 20 bases between them. The CDR3 here is CASKIRPGVSNEKLFF. The CDR3, as DNA: TGTGCCAGCAAAATACGCCCAGGGGTCTCTAATGAAAAACTGTTTTTT. Full variable domain (remainder filled in from reference TRBV19 and TRBJ1-4): DGGITQSPKYLFRKEGQNVTLSCEQNLNHDAMYWYRQDPGQGLRLIYYSQIVNDFQKGDIAEGYSVSREKKESFPLTVTSAQKNPTAFYLCASKIRPGVSNEKLFFGSGTQLSVL.

Turning to this clonotype: The conserved final phenylalanine or tryptophan is absent from the CDR3, which likely points to a read error. The chain has TRBV20-1 and TRBJ2-1, with D uncertain. This CDR3 region has 15 residues. Trimming removed 1 base at V and 0 bases at J, with 10 bases between. Looked up from germline, CDR1 is DFQATT and CDR2 is SNEGSKA (reference sequence). For the CDR3, the DNA is TGCAGTGCTAGAGTTGGGGTCAGCTCCTACAATGAGCAGTTCCTC. Amino acid sequence: CSARVGVSSYNEQFL.

This clonotype was picked up many times. The chain has TRBV30 and TRBJ1-5; no firm D call. From germline, CDR1 is GTSNPN and CDR2 SVGIG (reference sequence). Trimming removed 1 base at V and 3 bases at J, with 7 bases between. This CDR3 comprises 13 residues. This CDR3 is CAWSDWTNQPQHF. The CDR3 DNA is TGTGCCTGGAGTGACTGGACCAATCAGCCCCAGCATTTT.

A few counts support this clonotype. V and J are TRBV18 and TRBJ2-5; D is undetermined. The V end was cut by 0 bases, the J end by 5 bases, with 4 bases between. The germline CDR1 and CDR2 sequences are KGHSH and LQKENI. The CDR3 totals 12 residues. The CDR3 spells CASSPPTETQYF. CDR3 nucleotides: TGTGCCAGCTCACCACCGACGGAGACCCAGTACTTC.

The V call is TRBV7-9, the J call TRBJ1-5, with D possibly matching TRBD1 (5 bases). The CDR3 loop spans 15 amino acids. Per germline, CDR1 SEHNR and CDR2 FQNEAQ (reference sequence). Between the trimmed V and J ends, which lost 5 bases and 6 bases, there was a span of 17 bases. This CDR3 is CASSHTGSRGQPQHF. In DNA form, the CDR3 reads TGTGCCAGCAGCCATACAGGCTCCCGAGGTCAGCCCCAGCATTTT.

This clonotype turned up a few times. CDR3: CASLRAGGNTIYF. CDR3 bases: TGTGCCAGCCTAAGAGCCGGTGGAAACACCATATATTTT. J is TRBJ1-3 and V is TRBV12-3 or TRBV12-4; no clear D gene. The length of the CDR3 is 13 residues. Trimming stripped 8 bases from V and 3 bases from J, with 11 bases between.

This rearrangement joins TRBV29-1 to TRBJ2-2; 9 nucleotides line up with TRBD2. J gave up 6 bases and V 3 bases, and 11 bases lay outside the gene matches. Per the germline V gene, CDR1 is SQVTM and CDR2 is ANQGSEA. CDR3 length: 16 residues. The CDR3 is CSVERDAGGPPGELFF. The CDR3 bases are TGCAGCGTTGAGCGGGACGCGGGAGGGCCTCCCGGGGAGCTGTTTTTT.

The rearrangement links TRBV7-8 to TRBJ1-3; weak D call: TRBD1 (5 bases). Germline V gene lookup returns CDR1 SGHVS and CDR2 FQNEAQ. Trimming cost V 4 bases and J 1 base, with 8 bases left between them. The CDR3 runs to 14 residues. CDR3 in amino acids: CASSSRGSGNTIYF. In DNA, the CDR3 is TGTGCCAGCAGCTCCCGGGGGTCTGGAAACACCATATATTTT.

This clonotype was observed a handful of times. The CDR3 sequence is CASSLLRQGNQPQHF. Written as DNA, the CDR3 is TGTGCCAGCAGCTTGCTTAGGCAGGGGAATCAGCCCCAGCATTTT. This chain links TRBV7-8 with TRBJ1-5; D might be TRBD1 (6 bases). Trimming removed 3 bases at V and 4 bases at J, with 13 bases between. The V gene's germline CDR1 is SGHVS and CDR2 FQNEAQ. This CDR3 is built from 15 residues.

The chain employs TRBV4-3 and TRBJ2-3; 8 bases fit TRBD2. The ends lost 4 bases at V and 2 bases at J; junction bases unmatched: 5. This CDR3 has 15 residues. In germline, CDR1 is LGHNA, CDR2 YSLEER. The DNA of the CDR3 is TGCGCCAGCAGCCTCGGGGGGGATTCCACAGATACGCAGTATTTT. Translating it yields CASSLGGDSTDTQYF.